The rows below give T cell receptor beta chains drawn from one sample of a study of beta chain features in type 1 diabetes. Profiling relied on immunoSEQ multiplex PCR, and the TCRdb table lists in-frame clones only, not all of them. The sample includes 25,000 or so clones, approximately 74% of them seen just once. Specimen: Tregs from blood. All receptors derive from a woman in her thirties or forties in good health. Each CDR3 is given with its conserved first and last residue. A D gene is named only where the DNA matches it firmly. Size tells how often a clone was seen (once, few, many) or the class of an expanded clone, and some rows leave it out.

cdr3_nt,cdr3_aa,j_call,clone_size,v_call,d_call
TGTGCCACCTCCACAAGGACAGGGCTTCAAGAGACCCAGTACTTC,CATSTRTGLQETQYF,TRBJ2-5,once,TRBV27,TRBD1
TGTGCCACCAGCAGCGGGGACAGGGGGCGAGGTTATGGCTACACCTTC,CATSSGDRGRGYGYTF,TRBJ1-2,NA,TRBV15,TRBD1
TGTGCCAGCAGCTTAGACCTAAGAGCGGGGGGGCAGGGCGAGCAGTACTTC,CASSLDLRAGGQGEQYF,TRBJ2-7,NA,TRBV7-2,TRBD2
TGTGCCAGCAGCGCAGGACAACTCTCTGGAAACACCATATATTTT,CASSAGQLSGNTIYF,TRBJ1-3,NA,TRBV2,NA
TGTGCCACCACGGGAGGGGGACAGTTCAATCAGCCCCAGCATTTT,CATTGGGQFNQPQHF,TRBJ1-5,few,TRBV15,TRBD1
TGTGCCGGCAGCCCCGGGACACTGAGCTCCTACGAGCAGTACTTC,CAGSPGTLSSYEQYF,TRBJ2-7,NA,TRBV5-4,NA
TGTGCCAGCAGCTTAACAGGGGGCTGGAACACCGGGGAGCTGTTTTTT,CASSLTGGWNTGELFF,TRBJ2-2,NA,TRBV11-2,TRBD1
TGCGCCAGCAGCTCCGCGGGGGTAGGGAACACTGAAGCTTTCTTT,CASSSAGVGNTEAFF,TRBJ1-1,NA,TRBV5-1,NA
TGCAGCGTTCTACGAAATTCCGGGACAGGGGCATTCCTAATCTATGGCTACACCTTC,CSVLRNSGTGAFLIYGYTF,TRBJ1-2,NA,TRBV29-1,TRBD1
TGTGCCAGCTCACCCATTCAGGGAAGCTCCTATAATTCACCCCTCCACTTT,CASSPIQGSSYNSPLHF,TRBJ1-6,NA,TRBV18,NA
TGTGCCAGCAGCGTTGGGAGACTAGCGGGGGCCGTCTACGAGCAGTACTTC,CASSVGRLAGAVYEQYF,TRBJ2-7,NA,TRBV9,TRBD2
TGTGCCACCAAAGGCAGGGCAGCCGAAGCTTTCTTT,CATKGRAAEAFF,TRBJ1-1,NA,TRBV5-4,NA
TGTGCCAGTAGTATTGGGGGCGGGGGGGCGACAGATACGCAGTATTTT,CASSIGGGGATDTQYF,TRBJ2-3,NA,TRBV19,TRBD2
TGCAGCGTTGAACGAGCGGACATTCAGTACTTC,CSVERADIQYF,TRBJ2-4,NA,TRBV29-1,NA
TGTGCCAGCAGTGAAGCGGAATGGGACACAGGGAGAAGTGGCTACACCTTC,CASSEAEWDTGRSGYTF,TRBJ1-2,NA,TRBV6-1,NA
TGTGCCAGCAGCTGGACAGCCCAAGAGACCCAGTACTTC,CASSWTAQETQYF,TRBJ2-5,NA,TRBV5-5,NA
TGTGCCAGCGGGGGGGGACTCCAGCCCCAGCATTTT,CASGGGLQPQHF,TRBJ1-5,NA,TRBV6-1,NA
TGTGCCAGCTCCCGAACCCGACAGGGAATCACTGAAGCTTTCTTT,CASSRTRQGITEAFF,TRBJ1-1,NA,TRBV18,TRBD1
TGCGCCAGCAGCCCGTTTGGGGGGGGAAGCAATGAGCAGTTCTTC,CASSPFGGGSNEQFF,TRBJ2-1,NA,TRBV5-1,TRBD2
TGTGCCAGCAGCGCACCGGATGCAGGGGTCTATGGCTACACCTTC,CASSAPDAGVYGYTF,TRBJ1-2,NA,TRBV5-6,NA
TGTGCCAGCCACGGGACAGTGAATCAGCCCCAGCATTTT,CASHGTVNQPQHF,TRBJ1-5,NA,TRBV18,TRBD1
TGTGCCAGCAGCTTACTATCGGGATACGGCTACACCTTC,CASSLLSGYGYTF,TRBJ1-2,NA,TRBV7-9,NA
TGCGCCAGCAGTCCGACTCTCAGCAATGAGCAGTTCTTC,CASSPTLSNEQFF,TRBJ2-1,few,TRBV10-1,NA
TGTGCCAGCAGCTTACAGGCCTCGGCTCAGAACACTGAAGCTTTCTTT,CASSLQASAQNTEAFF,TRBJ1-1,NA,TRBV7-6,NA
TGTGCCAGCAGCTTGAGGGACAGGGGTGTTAACACCGGGGAGCTGTTTTTT,CASSLRDRGVNTGELFF,TRBJ2-2,NA,TRBV5-8,TRBD1
TGTGCCAGCAGGGCACTCGGAGGGCACACCGGGGAGCTGTTTTTT,CASRALGGHTGELFF,TRBJ2-2,NA,TRBV9,NA
TGTGCCAGCAGTGACCTGACTAGCGGGGGGGCCTACGAGCAGTACTTC,CASSDLTSGGAYEQYF,TRBJ2-7,NA,TRBV6-4,TRBD2
TGTGCCAGCAGCTTAGGGGCAGGCGCCACAGATACGCAGTATTTT,CASSLGAGATDTQYF,TRBJ2-3,NA,TRBV7-9,NA
TGTGCCAGCAGTTACTGGGAGACACCTCCGCCGTACTTC,CASSYWETPPPYF,TRBJ2-5,NA,TRBV6-6,NA
TGTGCCAGCAGGACCGGACAGTGGGAGACCCAGTACTTC,CASRTGQWETQYF,TRBJ2-5,NA,TRBV2,NA
TGTGCCAGCTCACCACCCGGGTTAAAAAACATTCAGTACTTC,CASSPPGLKNIQYF,TRBJ2-4,NA,TRBV18,NA
TGTGCCAGCAGTTTATTGGCGGCGAGAGGCACAGATACGCAGTATTTT,CASSLLAARGTDTQYF,TRBJ2-3,NA,TRBV27,NA
TGTGCCAGCAGTTATCGGGCAGGGGATGGCTACACCTTC,CASSYRAGDGYTF,TRBJ1-2,NA,TRBV6-5,NA
TGTGCCAGCAGCCCCCACAGGTTCGAGCAGTACTTC,CASSPHRFEQYF,TRBJ2-7,NA,TRBV7-2,NA
TGCAGTGCTAGAGAAGGGGGAAAACTGTTTTTT,CSAREGGKLFF,TRBJ1-4,NA,TRBV20-1,NA
TGCGCCAGCAACCGGGGGGCCGGGACAGGGGACTACGAGCAGTACTTC,CASNRGAGTGDYEQYF,TRBJ2-7,NA,TRBV5-1,TRBD1
TGTGCCAGCAGTTCGCTGGACTCCTACGAGCAGTACTTC,CASSSLDSYEQYF,TRBJ2-7,NA,TRBV27,NA
TGTGCCAGTAGTCGTGACAGTACCTACGAGCAGTACTTC,CASSRDSTYEQYF,TRBJ2-7,NA,TRBV19,NA
TGTGCCAGCAGCCCCGCGGGGGGGGTAGAGACCCAGTACTTC,CASSPAGGVETQYF,TRBJ2-5,NA,TRBV7-9,TRBD2
TGTGCCAGCAGCGAGCCTCTGATAGCGGGGGGCAGCACAGATACGCAGTATTTT,CASSEPLIAGGSTDTQYF,TRBJ2-3,once,TRBV9,TRBD2
TGTGCCAGCAGTGAAGAGCGGTGGTCACCCCTCCACTTT,CASSEERWSPLHF,TRBJ1-6,NA,TRBV6-1,NA
TGCAGCGTTGCCCAGGACAGTCTGAACACTGAAGCTTTCTTT,CSVAQDSLNTEAFF,TRBJ1-1,NA,TRBV29-1,NA